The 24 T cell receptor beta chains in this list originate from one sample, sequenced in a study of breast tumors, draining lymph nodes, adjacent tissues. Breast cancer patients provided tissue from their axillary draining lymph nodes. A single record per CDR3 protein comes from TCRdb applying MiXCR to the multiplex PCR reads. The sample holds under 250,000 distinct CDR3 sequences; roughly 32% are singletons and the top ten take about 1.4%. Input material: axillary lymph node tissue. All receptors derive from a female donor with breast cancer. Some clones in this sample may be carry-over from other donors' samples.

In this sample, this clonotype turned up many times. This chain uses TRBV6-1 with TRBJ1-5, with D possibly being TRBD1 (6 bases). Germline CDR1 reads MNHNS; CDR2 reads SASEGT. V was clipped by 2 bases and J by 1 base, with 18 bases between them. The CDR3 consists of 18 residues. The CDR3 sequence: CASSERGVDSRSNQPQHF. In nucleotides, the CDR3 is TGTGCCAGCAGTGAAAGGGGGGTCGACAGCAGAAGCAATCAGCCCCAGCATTTT.

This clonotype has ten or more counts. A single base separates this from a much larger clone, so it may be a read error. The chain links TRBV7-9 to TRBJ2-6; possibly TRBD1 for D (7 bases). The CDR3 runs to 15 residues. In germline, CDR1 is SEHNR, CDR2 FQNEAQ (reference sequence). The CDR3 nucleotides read TGTGCCAGCACCCCAGGGGGGTCTGGGGCCAACGTCCTGCCTTTC. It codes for CASTPGGSGANVLPF. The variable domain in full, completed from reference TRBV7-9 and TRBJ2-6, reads DTGVSQNPRHKITKRGQNVTFRCDPISEHNRLYWYRQTLGQGPEFLTYFQNEAQLEKSRLLSDRFSAERPKGSFSTLEIQRTEQGDSAMYLCASTPGGSGANVLPFGAGSRLTVL.

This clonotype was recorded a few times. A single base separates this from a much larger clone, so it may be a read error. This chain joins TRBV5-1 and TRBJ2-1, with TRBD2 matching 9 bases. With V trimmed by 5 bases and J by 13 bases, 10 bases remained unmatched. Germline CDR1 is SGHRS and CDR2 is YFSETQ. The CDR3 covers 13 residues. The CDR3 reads CASRASGIGDQFF. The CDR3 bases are TGCGCCAGCAGGGCTAGCGGGATCGGGGACCAGTTCTTC.

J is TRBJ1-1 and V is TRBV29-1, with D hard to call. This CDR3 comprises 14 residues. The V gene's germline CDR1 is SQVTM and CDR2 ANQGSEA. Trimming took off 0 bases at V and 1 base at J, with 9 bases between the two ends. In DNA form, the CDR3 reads TGCAGCGTTGAAGAAGCGAGTGGGAACACTGAAGCTTTCTTT. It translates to CSVEEASGNTEAFF.

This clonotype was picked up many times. CDR3 nucleotide sequence: TGTGCCACCAGCAGAGATGGTGGCTCCTACAATGAGCAGTTCTTC. It translates to CATSRDGGSYNEQFF. The chain employs TRBV15 and TRBJ2-1; D is ambiguous. The CDR3 has 15 amino acids. V shed 0 bases and J shed 0 bases, with 6 bases lying between them. The germline V gene encodes CDR1 LNHNV and CDR2 YYDKDF (reference sequence).

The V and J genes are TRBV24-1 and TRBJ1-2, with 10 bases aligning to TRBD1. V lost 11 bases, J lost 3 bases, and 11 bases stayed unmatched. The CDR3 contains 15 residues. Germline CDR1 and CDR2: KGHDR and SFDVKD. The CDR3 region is CASSPAGTGDYGYTF. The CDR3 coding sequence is TGTGCCAGCAGCCCCGCCGGGACAGGGGACTATGGCTACACCTTC.

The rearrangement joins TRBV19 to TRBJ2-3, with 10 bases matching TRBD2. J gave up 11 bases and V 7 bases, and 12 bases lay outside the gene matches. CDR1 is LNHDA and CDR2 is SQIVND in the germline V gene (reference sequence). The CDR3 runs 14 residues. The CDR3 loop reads CASKGLAGDHEQYF. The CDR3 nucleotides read TGTGCCAGTAAGGGTCTAGCGGGAGACCATGAGCAGTATTTT.

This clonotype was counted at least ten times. CDR3 amino acids: CSARVKRGITDTQYF. CDR3 coding DNA: TGCAGTGCTAGAGTGAAGCGGGGGATCACAGATACGCAGTATTTT. V and J are TRBV20-1 and TRBJ2-3; 8 positions match TRBD2. The J segment lost 2 bases and the V segment lost 1 base, leaving 5 bases of the junction unmatched. The CDR3 extends over 15 amino acids. The germline CDR1 and CDR2 sequences are DFQATT and SNEGSKA (reference sequence).

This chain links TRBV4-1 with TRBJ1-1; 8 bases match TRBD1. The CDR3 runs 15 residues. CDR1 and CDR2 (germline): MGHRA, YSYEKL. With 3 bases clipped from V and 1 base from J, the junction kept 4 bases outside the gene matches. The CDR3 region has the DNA TGCGCCAGCAGCCAGGACAGGGCCGGGAACACTGAAGCTTTCTTT. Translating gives CASSQDRAGNTEAFF.

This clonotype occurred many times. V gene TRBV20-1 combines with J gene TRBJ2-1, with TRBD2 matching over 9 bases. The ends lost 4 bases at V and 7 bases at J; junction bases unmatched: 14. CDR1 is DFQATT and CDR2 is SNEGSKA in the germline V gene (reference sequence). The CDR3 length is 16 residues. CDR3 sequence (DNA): TGCAGTGCTACTTCGTCGCGAGCGGGAGGAATTAATGAGCAGTTCTTC. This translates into CSATSSRAGGINEQFF.

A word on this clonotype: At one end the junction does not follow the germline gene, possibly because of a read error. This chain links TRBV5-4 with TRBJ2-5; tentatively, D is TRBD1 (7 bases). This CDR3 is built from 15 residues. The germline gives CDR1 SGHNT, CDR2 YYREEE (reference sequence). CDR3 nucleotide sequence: TGTGCCAACAGTTCGAAGGGGGCCGGGAGAGAGACACAGTACTTC. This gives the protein CANSSKGAGRETQYF.

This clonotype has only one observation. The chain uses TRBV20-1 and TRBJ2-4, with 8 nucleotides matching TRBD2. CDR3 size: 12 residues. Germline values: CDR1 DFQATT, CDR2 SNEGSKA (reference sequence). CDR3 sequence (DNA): TGCGCCGTGGGGCTAGCGGGAAACATTCAGTACTTC. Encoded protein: CAVGLAGNIQYF.

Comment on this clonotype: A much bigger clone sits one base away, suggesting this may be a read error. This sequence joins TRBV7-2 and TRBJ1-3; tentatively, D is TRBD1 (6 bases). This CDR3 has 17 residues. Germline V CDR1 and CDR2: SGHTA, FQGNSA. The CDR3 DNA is TGTGCCAGCAGCTTAGTTACAGGGTTGTCGGCTGGAAACCCCATATATTTT. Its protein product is CASSLVTGLSAGNPIYF.

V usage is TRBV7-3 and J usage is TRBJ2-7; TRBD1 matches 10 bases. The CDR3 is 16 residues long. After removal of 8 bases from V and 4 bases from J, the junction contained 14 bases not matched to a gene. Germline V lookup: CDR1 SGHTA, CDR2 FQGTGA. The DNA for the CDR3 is TGTGCCAGCGACTTACCGACAGGGGGCCACCTGTACGAGCAGTACTTC. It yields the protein CASDLPTGGHLYEQYF.

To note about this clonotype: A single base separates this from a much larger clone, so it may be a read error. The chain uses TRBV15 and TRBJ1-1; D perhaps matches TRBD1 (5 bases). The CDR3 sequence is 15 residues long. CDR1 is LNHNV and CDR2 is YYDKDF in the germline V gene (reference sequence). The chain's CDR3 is CATNLQQRWDPDGVF. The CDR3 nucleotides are TGTGCCACCAACTTACAACAACGCTGGGACCCGGACGGGGTTTTT.

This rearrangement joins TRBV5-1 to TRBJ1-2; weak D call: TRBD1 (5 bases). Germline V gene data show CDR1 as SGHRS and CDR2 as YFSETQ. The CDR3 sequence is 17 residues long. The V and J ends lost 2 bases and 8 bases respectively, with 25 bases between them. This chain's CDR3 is CASSFLPGGEGDCGYTF. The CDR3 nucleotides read TGCGCCAGCAGCTTCCTCCCGGGCGGGGAAGGGGACTGCGGCTACACCTTC.

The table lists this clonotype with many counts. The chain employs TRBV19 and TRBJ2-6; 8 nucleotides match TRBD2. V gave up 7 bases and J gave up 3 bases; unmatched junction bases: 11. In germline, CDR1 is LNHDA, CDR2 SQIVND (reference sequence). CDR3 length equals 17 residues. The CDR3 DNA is TGTGCCAGTATCCCCGGGGGGGCCAGTATTGGGGCCAACGTCCTGACTTTC. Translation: CASIPGGASIGANVLTF.

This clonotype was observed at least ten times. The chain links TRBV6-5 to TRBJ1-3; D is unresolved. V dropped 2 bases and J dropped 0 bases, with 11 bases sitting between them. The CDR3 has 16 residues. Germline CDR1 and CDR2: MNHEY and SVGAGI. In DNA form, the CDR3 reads TGTGCCAGCAGTTACCGTGGAGGCCTCTCTGGAAACACCATATATTTT. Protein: CASSYRGGLSGNTIYF.

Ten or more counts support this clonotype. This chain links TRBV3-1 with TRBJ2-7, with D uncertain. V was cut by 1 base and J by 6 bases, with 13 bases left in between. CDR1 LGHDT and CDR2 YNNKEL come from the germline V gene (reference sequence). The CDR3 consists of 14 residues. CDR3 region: CASSQAHGGLEQYF. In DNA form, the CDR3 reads TGTGCCAGCAGCCAAGCCCATGGTGGGCTCGAGCAGTACTTC.

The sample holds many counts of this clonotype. CDR3: CASSQETGDQPQHF. The DNA for the CDR3 is TGCGCCAGCAGCCAAGAAACAGGGGATCAGCCCCAGCATTTT. This chain uses TRBV4-3 with TRBJ1-5; 7 bases are a match to TRBD1. CDR3 length: 14 amino acids. Per germline, CDR1 LGHNA and CDR2 YSLEER. The trim removed 0 bases at V and 5 bases at J, leaving 1 base unmatched.

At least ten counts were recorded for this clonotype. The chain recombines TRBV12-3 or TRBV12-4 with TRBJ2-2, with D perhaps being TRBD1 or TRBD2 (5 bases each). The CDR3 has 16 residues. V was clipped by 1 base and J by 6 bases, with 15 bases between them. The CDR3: CASSLGRGVSAGELFF. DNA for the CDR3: TGTGCCAGCAGTTTAGGAAGGGGAGTTAGCGCCGGGGAGCTGTTTTTT.

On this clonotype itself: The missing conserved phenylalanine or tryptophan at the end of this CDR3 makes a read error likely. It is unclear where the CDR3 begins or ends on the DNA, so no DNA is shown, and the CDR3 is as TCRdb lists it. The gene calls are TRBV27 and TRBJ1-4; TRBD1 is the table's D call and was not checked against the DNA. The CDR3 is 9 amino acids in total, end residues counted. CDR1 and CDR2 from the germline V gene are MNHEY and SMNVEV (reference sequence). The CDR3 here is CASSLRTGV.

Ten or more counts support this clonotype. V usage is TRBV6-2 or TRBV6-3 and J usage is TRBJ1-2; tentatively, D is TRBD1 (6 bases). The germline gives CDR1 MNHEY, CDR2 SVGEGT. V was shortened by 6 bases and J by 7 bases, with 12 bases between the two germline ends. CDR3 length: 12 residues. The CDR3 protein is CASSGQWSGYTF. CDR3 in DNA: TGTGCCAGCAGCGGACAGTGGTCTGGCTACACCTTC.

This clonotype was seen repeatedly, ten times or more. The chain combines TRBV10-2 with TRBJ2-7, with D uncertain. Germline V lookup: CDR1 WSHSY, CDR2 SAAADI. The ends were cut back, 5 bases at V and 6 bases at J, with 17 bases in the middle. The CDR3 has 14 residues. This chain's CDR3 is CASSPDGARFEQYF. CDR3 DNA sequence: TGCGCCAGCAGTCCGGACGGAGCTAGATTCGAGCAGTACTTC.